This paragraph reports one T cell receptor beta chain. This clone was recorded a few times. It lacks a known antigen. There are no base qualities to consult, and no much larger clone falls within one base. The CDR3 regions of human TCRbeta chains were subjected to immunosequencing. The source study handled its data this way. TCRs in the repertoires were matched against a reference library of SARS-CoV-2-specific TCRs that had been generated with the MIRA antigen-specificity platform. Breadth was defined as the fraction of unique TCRs that were SARS-CoV-2-associated. Depth was defined as the fraction of total T cells that were SARS-CoV-2-associated. Using the MIRA data, every spike-specific TCR was mapped to the spike region that the TCR reacted to and assigned to either a CD4 or a CD8 class. Log10-transformed breadth and depth values were compared by one-way ANOVA with Sidak's multiple comparisons tests. In its TCRdb copy, this immuneACCESS table keeps in-frame sequences only and misses some clones. Where compared with another copy, unresolved V genes explain less than half of these, and the others have no known cause. Clone size and the V and J calls come from that table; the DNA yielded D and trimming. The table for this sample lists some 100,000 clones; just under 90% of them were counted only once. About 3% of the sample rests with the top ten.

CDR1 and CDR2, looked up from the germline V gene, are KGHSH and LQKENI. The germline ends are 19 bases apart after V is trimmed by 4 bases and J by 4 bases. The CDR3 runs 16 residues from the cysteine to the phenylalanine. The retained sequence is limited to the CDR3, 48 bases, with the frame set at the first base. The time point label, as the study defines it: baseline before first vaccination. Vaccinee samples came from UK trials COV001 and COV002, including a single-blind randomized controlled phase 2/3 trial of AZD1222 (ChAdOx1 nCoV-19) in healthy adults. For TCRbeta chain sequencing, PBMC samples were collected from trial participants at day 0 and at day 28 after the second dose. The data stem from a study of T cell responses to AZD1222 COVID-19 vaccine (TCRdb year 2021). Turning to the overall study: AZD1222 recipients given second doses at about 4 weeks or at about 12 weeks were pooled, since spike-specific TCR depth and breadth were not found to differ between the two schedules. Trial participants were enrolled by age into subgroups of 18-55, 56-69 and 70-plus years, and roughly 160, 29 and 62 TCR-sequenced participants, respectively, were included in these subgroups. TCR sequencing covered 233 trial participants: about 210 given two doses of AZD1222 and approximately 26 given two doses of MenACWY control vaccine.

Paper-wide results and their limitations: Reportedly, almost half of the unique spike-specific TCRs recognized epitopes lying outside the regions that are mutated in the B.1.351 and B.1.1.7 variants. Participants were mostly white British and included more females than males, and it was suggested by the authors that clonal diversity may have been underestimated. The whole spike protein was spanned by vaccine-associated CD4 TCRs, and dominant responses were seen in regions 160-218 and 743-854. Conclusions about previously exposed vaccinees are limited because only five to seven AZD1222 recipients were SARS-CoV-2 seropositive at baseline. In the small 56-69-year group, the increase in depth fell short of significance, most likely because of low power. After two AZD1222 doses, spike-specific TCR breadth and depth were significantly higher than at day 0 and than in MenACWY recipients. Because no day 14 peak-response samples were available, repertoires were characterized only after the peak T cell response.

The sequence is built from TRBV18 and TRBJ1-1; the D region possibly corresponds to TRBD1 (5 bases align). The specimen comprised peripheral blood, sampled on day 0 of AZD1222 vaccination. The clonotype comes from an adult in good health. The DNA sequence reads TGTGCCAGCTCACAGGCCGGGGCTGTCAAGGGCACTGAAGCTTTCTTT. It codes for CASSQAGAVKGTEAFF.